The clone carrying this TCR beta chain occurred once. These data come from a study of blood T cell repertoires in COVID-19. At the level of the study: Some COVID-19 samples were acute and others convalescent; all came from the United States, Italy and Spain. Nucleic acid was either cDNA or gDNA, and it came from T cells, B-cell-depleted T cells, or PBMCs.

Data came from immunoSEQ multiplex PCR; TCRdb stores just in-frame clones and leaves some out. The table lists about 400,000 clones, about nine tenths of them singletons. Sequencing was performed on peripheral blood. The sequence came from a woman in her 30s with active or convalescent COVID-19.

CDR3 nucleotides: TGCGCCAGCAGCCAAGGACTGTACACTGAAGCTTTCTTT. Protein product: CASSQGLYTEAFF. The chain carries TRBV4-1 and TRBJ1-1; D is undetermined. The V and J ends lost 1 base and 3 bases respectively, with 6 bases between them. Per the germline V gene, CDR1 is MGHRA and CDR2 is YSYEKL. The CDR3 is 13 amino acids.